The clone carrying this TCR beta chain turned up a few times. Described time point: patch test 2, 6 weeks after DPC sensitization. Specified treatment: therapeutic diphenylcyclopropenone sensitization with weekly scalp DPC. TCRdb used MiXCR to reprocess the RACE reads, holding one entry per CDR3 protein. Here the sample spans 100,000 or so distinct CDR3 sequences, roughly a tenth being singletons. This entry is derived from a study of human T cells and chemical hapten exposure. The CDR3 loop spans 13 amino acids. Trimming pared 2 bases from V and 8 bases from J, leaving 15 bases between. The germline CDR1 and CDR2 sequences are DFQATT and SNEGSKA (reference sequence).

The receptor was derived from a woman between 40 and 55 years old with alopecia areata. Some clones in this sample may be carry-over from other donors' samples. The rearrangement uses TRBV20-1 and TRBJ1-1, with a tentative D call TRBD1 (5 bases). The sample consisted of whole blood, taken in connection with sensitization to the hapten diphenylcyclopropenone (DPC). CDR3 loop: CSARHFDRGEAFF. As DNA, the CDR3 is TGCAGTGCTAGACACTTTGACCGGGGCGAAGCTTTCTTT.